This passage covers 15 T cell receptor beta chains from one sample sequenced in a study of blood T cell repertoires in COVID-19. Method: immunoSEQ multiplex PCR; TCRdb's copy keeps in-frame clones and lacks some. The sample lists 400,000 or so clones; 80% to 90% were seen once. The sequenced sample was PBMCs or T cells enriched from blood (not recorded which). The receptors originated from a man aged 25-40 years who had recovered from COVID-19.

V usage is TRBV18 and J usage is TRBJ2-7; weak D call: TRBD2 (6 bases). Germline-derived CDR1 and CDR2 are KGHSH and LQKENI. This CDR3 comprises 16 residues. V was clipped by 3 bases and J by 0 bases, with 15 bases between them. In DNA form, the CDR3 reads TGTGCCAGCTCACCTCGAGGGGCGGGGCTCTCCTACGAGCAGTACTTC. It yields the protein CASSPRGAGLSYEQYF. Full variable domain (rest looked up from reference TRBV18 and TRBJ2-7): NAGVMQNPRHLVRRRGQEARLRCSPMKGHSHVYWYRQLPEEGLKFMVYLQKENIIDESGMPKERFSAEFPKEGPSILRIQQVVRGDSAAYFCASSPRGAGLSYEQYFGPGTRLTVT.

As to this clone: The same CDR3 also results from other DNA sequences found in this sample. This chain connects TRBV6-5 to TRBJ1-3; D unresolved. This CDR3 is built from 11 residues. V lost 5 bases to trimming and J lost 4 bases, with 3 bases between them. Looked up from germline, CDR1 is MNHEY and CDR2 is SVGAGI. DNA for the CDR3: TGTGCCAGCAGTCGGGGAAACACCATATATTTT. It specifies CASSRGNTIYF.

The rearrangement uses TRBV9 and TRBJ2-6; 8 bases are shared with TRBD1. This CDR3 is built from 15 residues. Germline V lookup: CDR1 SGDLS, CDR2 YYNGEE. V shed 2 bases, J shed 7 bases, and the junction held 5 bases outside the gene matches. The CDR3 is CASSVGGTGANVLTF. CDR3 DNA sequence: TGTGCCAGCAGCGTGGGTGGGACAGGAGCCAACGTCCTGACTTTC.

V is TRBV6-4 and J is TRBJ2-7; 10 bases align to TRBD2. CDR1 and CDR2 (germline): MRHNA, SNTAGT. V lost 6 bases and J lost 0; bases outside the gene matches: 5. There are 15 residues in the CDR3. The chain's CDR3 is CASSWLAGDSYEQYF. The CDR3 nucleotides are TGTGCCAGCAGCTGGCTAGCGGGGGACTCCTACGAGCAGTACTTC.

Note on this clone: The DNA is omitted, as the CDR3 cannot be located on it reliably, and the CDR3 follows TCRdb's listing. The chain links TRBV9 to TRBJ1-4; the DNA was not compared with TRBD1, the D call given in the table. Including both end residues, the CDR3 is 13 amino acids long. Germline V gives CDR1 SGDLS, CDR2 YYNGEE. CDR3 region: CASSVGSGTGLFF.

The chain has TRBV4-1 and TRBJ1-5; D is possibly TRBD1 (5 bases). V lost 0 bases and J lost 2, with 11 bases in between. The CDR3 is made up of 16 amino acids. The germline V gene has CDR1 MGHRA and CDR2 YSYEKL. The CDR3 loop is CASSQDGGIGNQPQHF. The CDR3 DNA follows: TGCGCCAGCAGCCAAGATGGGGGGATCGGCAATCAGCCCCAGCATTTT.

The V gene is TRBV29-1, the J gene TRBJ1-5; 7 bases line up with TRBD1. V was clipped by 5 bases and J by 6 bases; unmatched bases: 10. The germline V gene encodes CDR1 SQVTM and CDR2 ANQGSEA. The CDR3 sequence is 14 residues long. The DNA for the CDR3 is TGCAGCGTTAGAGATGAGGGGGCAGGTCAGCCCCAGCATTTT. Its translation is CSVRDEGAGQPQHF.

The chain recombines TRBV6-5 with TRBJ1-1, with 7 positions matching TRBD1. The V gene's germline CDR1 is MNHEY and CDR2 SVGAGI. The CDR3 totals 10 residues. V shed 6 bases, J shed 8 bases, and the junction held 0 bases outside the gene matches. The CDR3 bases are TGTGCCAGCAGGACAGGGGAAGCTTTCTTT. Translating gives CASRTGEAFF.

This chain uses TRBV5-1 with TRBJ2-1; 8 bases are a match to TRBD1. Germline values: CDR1 SGHRS, CDR2 YFSETQ. V trimming: 1 base; J trimming: 7 bases; junction bases outside the gene matches: 7. The CDR3 contains 15 residues. DNA of the CDR3: TGCGCCAGCAGCTTGTCGGGACAGGTCAGGAATGAGCAGTTCTTC. Translated, it gives CASSLSGQVRNEQFF.

The gene calls are TRBV4-2 and TRBJ2-3; 12 bases line up with TRBD2. The CDR3 is 17 amino acids. V shed 0 bases and J 4 bases; nucleotides not matched to a gene: 5. CDR1 LGHNA and CDR2 YNFKEQ come from the germline V gene. Written as DNA, the CDR3 is TGTGCCAGCAGCCAAGATAGGCCTAGCGGGAGGGCAGATACGCAGTATTTT. It codes for CASSQDRPSGRADTQYF.

The CDR3 is CASSQVLEPQYF. CDR3 coding DNA: TGCGCCAGCAGCCAAGTACTAGAACCTCAGTATTTT. V usage is TRBV4-1 and J usage is TRBJ2-3; a possible D gene is TRBD2 (5 bases). Germline V lookup: CDR1 MGHRA, CDR2 YSYEKL. Trimming stripped 1 base from V and 12 bases from J, with 11 bases between. CDR3 length: 12 amino acids.

The chain employs TRBV10-1 and TRBJ2-7, with 8 bases lining up with TRBD2. The CDR3 has 13 residues. Germline V gene sequence: CDR1 WNHNN, CDR2 SYGVQD (reference sequence). V trimming: 5 bases; J trimming: 6 bases; junction bases outside the gene matches: 6. Here the CDR3 DNA reads TGCGCCAGCAGTCTTAGCGGGATCTCCGAGCAGTACTTC. Residues: CASSLSGISEQYF.

The chain employs TRBV29-1 and TRBJ2-4, with TRBD2 identical over 12 bases. CDR3 length: 15 residues. The trim removed 4 bases at V and 9 bases at J, leaving 10 bases unmatched. Germline values: CDR1 SQVTM, CDR2 ANQGSEA. The CDR3 protein is CSVVLAGGPGVIQYF. In DNA form, the CDR3 reads TGCAGCGTTGTGCTAGCGGGAGGGCCAGGAGTCATTCAGTACTTC.

The chain carries TRBV10-2 and TRBJ1-4; a weak D match, TRBD1 (6 bases). Germline CDR1 and CDR2: WSHSY and SAAADI. The CDR3 has 12 amino acids. V was trimmed by 10 bases and J by 5 bases, leaving 11 bases between them. The CDR3 protein is CATGQTNEKLFF. DNA of the CDR3: TGCGCCACGGGACAAACCAATGAAAAACTGTTTTTT.

The chain recombines TRBV21-1 with TRBJ1-4; the D segment call TRBD1 is taken from the table without a DNA check. TRBV21-1 is listed as a pseudogene. This CDR3 region has 19 residues. Here the CDR3 reads CASSKFNLSKDRRNEKLFF. In DNA form, the CDR3 reads TGTGCCAGCAGCAAGTTTAACCTAAGTAAGGACAGGAGGAATGAAAAACTGTTTTTT.